This T cell receptor beta chain came from a study of cytomegalovirus exposure and HLA in healthy donors. Primers: 60 Vbeta forward and 13 Jbeta reverse. Produced via immunoSEQ multiplex PCR; TCRdb's table is partial and in-frame only. The table lists 200,000 to 250,000 clones, approximately 78% of them singletons. The germline gives CDR1 SGHRS, CDR2 YFSETQ. Deletions cut 3 bases from V and 5 bases from J, with 18 bases between. The CDR3 is 15 amino acids. Study-level findings and limits: Earlier analysis found most TCR beta V segments productive about 87% or about 30% of the time.

About this clone itself: Antigen specificity is unknown.

The sequenced sample consisted of PBMCs. The V gene is TRBV5-1, the J gene TRBJ2-7, with a tentative D call TRBD2 (7 bases). This clonotype was obtained from a woman between 35 and 50 years old in good health and CMV-seronegative. The CDR3 sequence is CASSWLAGASHEQYF. CDR3 coding DNA: TGCGCCAGCAGCTGGCTTGCGGGGGCATCCCACGAGCAGTACTTC. The full variable domain, its missing parts supplied by reference TRBV5-1 and TRBJ2-7, is KAGVTQTPRYLIKTRGQQVTLSCSPISGHRSVSWYQQTPGQGLQFLFEYFSETQRNKGNFPGRFSGRQFSNSRSEMNVSTLELGDSALYLCASSWLAGASHEQYFGPGTRLTVT.